A single sample gave rise to the 5 T cell receptor beta chains below, sequenced in a study of cytomegalovirus exposure and HLA in healthy donors. 60 Vbeta and 13 Jbeta primers were used in PCR. TCRdb's table, derived via immunoSEQ multiplex PCR, lists solely in-frame clones and lacks some. Of 140,000 to 150,000 clones listed, more than 80% are singletons. Sample: PBMCs. The receptor set was obtained from a woman aged 40 to 55 in good health and CMV-seropositive.

The chain couples TRBV6-1 to TRBJ1-2; D ambiguous. Trimming removed 2 bases from V and 2 bases from J, with 15 bases in between. The CDR3 spans 16 residues. Looked up from germline, CDR1 is MNHNS and CDR2 is SASEGT. The CDR3 DNA reads as TGTGCCAGCAGTGAACGTCTGACTCCCTCGAACTATGGCTACACCTTC. Amino acids: CASSERLTPSNYGYTF.

V gene TRBV28 combines with J gene TRBJ1-2, with TRBD1 identical over 9 bases. The CDR3 contains 12 residues. Germline CDR1 MDHEN, CDR2 SYDVKM. V lost 8 bases, J lost 5 bases, and 3 bases stayed unmatched. CDR3 sequence reads: CASEGTGYGYTF. The CDR3 nucleotides read TGTGCCAGCGAAGGGACAGGGTATGGCTACACCTTC.

Worth noting for this clone: Other DNA sequences in the sample encode the same CDR3. The chain carries TRBV19 and TRBJ2-7, with D maybe TRBD1 (6 bases). Germline lookup yields CDR1 LNHDA and CDR2 SQIVND (reference sequence). V lost 1 base and J 6 bases, leaving 7 bases between the germline ends. The CDR3 runs 12 residues. The CDR3 sequence: CASSIGGGEQYF. The CDR3 DNA sequence: TGTGCCAGTAGTATAGGAGGGGGCGAGCAGTACTTC.

V gene TRBV29-1 combines with J gene TRBJ1-2; D is possibly TRBD1 (6 bases). V was shortened by 2 bases and J by 4 bases, with 14 bases between the two germline ends. Germline lookup yields CDR1 SQVTM and CDR2 ANQGSEA. The CDR3 is made up of 14 amino acids. The CDR3 DNA reads as TGCAGCGTTGAATATCTGGGGGCCGGCTATGGCTACACCTTC. Protein sequence: CSVEYLGAGYGYTF.

The J gene is TRBJ2-5, the V gene TRBV29-1, with D possibly being TRBD1 (5 bases). Germline V lookup: CDR1 SQVTM, CDR2 ANQGSEA. Trimming stripped 7 bases from V and 4 bases from J, with 13 bases between. The CDR3 spans 12 residues. The CDR3 reads CSGGSGSETQYF. DNA of the CDR3: TGCAGCGGTGGGTCAGGGTCAGAGACCCAGTACTTC.